These T cell receptor beta chains were read from a single sample in a study of beta chain features in type 1 diabetes. Clones were read by immunoSEQ multiplex PCR, and TCRdb kept only the in-frame ones, dropping some. The data hold 150,000 to 180,000 clones, with 11% observed a single time. The specimen was central memory CD4+ T cells from blood. The source of these receptors is a man aged 18 to 30 in good health. CDR3s include the opening cysteine and the closing phenylalanine or tryptophan. Each record gives: clone size, V gene, D gene, J gene, CDR3 protein, CDR3 DNA. D genes are given only for firm matches. Rows may omit the clone size; those that give it use once, few, many or a size class.

>few|TRBV10-2|TRBD1|TRBJ1-5
CASRTGDQPQHF
TGCGCCAGTCGGACAGGGGATCAGCCCCAGCATTTT
>few|TRBV30|.|TRBJ2-3
CAWRPGPNTDTQYF
TGTGCCTGGAGACCGGGACCTAATACAGATACGCAGTATTTT
>few|TRBV28|.|TRBJ2-7
CASSLTDNEQYF
TGTGCCAGCAGTCTAACCGATAACGAGCAGTACTTC
>few|TRBV29-1|.|TRBJ2-5
CSVAPQVQETQYF
TGCAGCGTTGCGCCACAGGTCCAAGAGACCCAGTACTTC
>many|TRBV9|.|TRBJ1-1
CASSVESGTEAFF
TGTGCCAGCAGCGTAGAGTCAGGGACTGAAGCTTTCTTT
>.|TRBV7-2|.|TRBJ2-7
CASGLYFEQYF
TGTGCCAGCGGCCTGTACTTCGAGCAGTACTTC
>.|TRBV6-5|.|TRBJ2-1
CASSYSGRGEQFF
TGTGCCAGCAGTTACTCAGGAAGGGGAGAGCAGTTCTTC
>few|TRBV5-4|TRBD2|TRBJ2-3
CASSLGLAGGTDTQYF
TGTGCCAGCAGCTTGGGACTAGCGGGGGGGACAGATACGCAGTATTTT
>few|TRBV12-5|.|TRBJ2-5
CASARQTGETQYF
TGTGCTAGTGCCAGACAGACGGGCGAGACCCAGTACTTC
>many|TRBV5-1|TRBD2|TRBJ2-3
CASSLEGGFITDTQYF
TGCGCCAGCAGCTTGGAGGGAGGGTTCATCACAGATACGCAGTATTTT
>.|TRBV10-3|.|TRBJ2-3
CAIGLPPSDTQYF
TGTGCCATCGGCCTACCCCCCTCAGATACGCAGTATTTT
>few|TRBV28|TRBD1|TRBJ2-5
CASSFLALSLRTGATQYF
TGTGCCAGCAGTTTTCTTGCACTTTCCCTCAGGACAGGGGCGACCCAGTACTTC
>many|TRBV19|.|TRBJ2-3
CATRQSATDTQYF
TGTGCCACCAGGCAGAGCGCCACAGATACGCAGTATTTT
>many|TRBV28|.|TRBJ2-3
CASTDRTDTQYF
TGTGCCAGCACCGATCGGACAGATACGCAGTATTTT
>.|TRBV30|.|TRBJ1-2
CALNRRVTYGYTF
TGTGCACTTAACCGCCGGGTGACCTATGGCTACACCTTC
>few|TRBV4-1|TRBD2|TRBJ2-1
CASSQEGLAGPYNEQFF
TGCGCCAGCAGCCAGGAGGGACTAGCGGGCCCCTACAATGAGCAGTTCTTC
>.|TRBV7-2|.|TRBJ2-3
CASSSQGYTDTQYF
TGTGCCAGCAGCTCCCAGGGGTACACAGATACGCAGTATTTT
>.|TRBV9|.|TRBJ2-5
CASSVTGAGQETQYF
TGTGCCAGCAGCGTAACGGGGGCCGGACAGGAGACCCAGTACTTC
>.|TRBV6-1|.|TRBJ2-3
CASTINTGTDTQYF
TGTGCCAGCACGATAAACACAGGGACAGATACGCAGTATTTT
>few|TRBV29-1|.|TRBJ1-1
CSVGWAGNTEAFF
TGCAGCGTTGGATGGGCAGGGAACACTGAAGCTTTCTTT
>.|TRBV27|.|TRBJ1-2
CASSTAPNYGYTF
TGTGCCAGCAGTACAGCCCCTAACTATGGCTACACCTTC
>.|TRBV5-1|TRBD1|TRBJ1-1
CASSLGTGGTAFF
TGCGCCAGCAGCTTGGGGACAGGGGGGACCGCTTTCTTT
>few|TRBV29-1|.|TRBJ1-1
CSGVVGRSTEAFF
TGCAGCGGAGTCGTCGGCCGCTCGACTGAAGCTTTCTTT
>many|TRBV7-3|.|TRBJ2-3
CASSLNVGPQYF
TGTGCCAGCAGCTTAAATGTAGGACCGCAGTATTTT
>.|TRBV4-1|.|TRBJ2-4
CASSQDPETKSLAKNIQYF
TGCGCCAGCAGCCAAGATCCAGAGACCAAATCGCTAGCCAAAAACATTCAGTACTTC
>.|TRBV18|.|TRBJ2-3
CASSPGPRPRRTDTQYF
TGTGCCAGCTCACCCGGACCGAGACCGAGACGCACAGATACGCAGTATTTT
>.|TRBV2|.|TRBJ2-3
CAGRGDGTDTQYF
TGTGCCGGCCGGGGTGATGGCACAGATACGCAGTATTTT
>.|TRBV19|.|TRBJ2-5
CASSFSVLQTQYF
TGTGCCAGTAGTTTTTCGGTGTTGCAGACCCAGTACTTC
>.|TRBV28|.|TRBJ1-5
CASSWQRNQPQHF
TGTGCCAGCTCTTGGCAGCGCAATCAGCCCCAGCATTTT
>.|TRBV7-9|.|TRBJ2-7
CASSLEAWYEQYF
TGTGCCAGCAGCTTAGAGGCGTGGTACGAGCAGTACTTC
>.|TRBV14|.|TRBJ1-3
CASSQIGASNTIYF
TGTGCCAGCAGCCAAATAGGGGCGAGTAACACCATATATTTT
>.|TRBV7-2|.|TRBJ2-1
CASSLGGTNNEQFF
TGTGCCAGCAGCTTAGGCGGAACCAACAATGAGCAGTTCTTC
>.|TRBV7-2|.|TRBJ1-5
CASSVRGLQPQHF
TGTGCCAGCAGCGTCCGGGGGCTTCAGCCCCAGCATTTT
>.|TRBV7-2|.|TRBJ2-3
CASSLRGKSTDTQYF
TGTGCCAGCAGCTTACGAGGCAAAAGCACAGATACGCAGTATTTT
>few|TRBV4-1|TRBD2|TRBJ2-3
CASSQDGTSGDTQYF
TGCGCCAGCAGCCAAGATGGGACTAGCGGAGATACGCAGTATTTT
>few|TRBV23-1|.|TRBJ2-1
CASSQSIRVSYNEQFF
TGCGCCAGCAGTCAATCGATCAGGGTAAGCTACAATGAGCAGTTCTTC
>few|TRBV6-1|.|TRBJ1-2
CASSTGARYGYTF
TGTGCCAGCAGTACCGGGGCCCGCTATGGCTACACCTTC
>many|TRBV10-3|TRBD2|TRBJ2-1
CAISDPGLAGDNEQFF
TGTGCCATCAGTGACCCTGGACTAGCGGGAGACAATGAGCAGTTCTTC
>few|TRBV7-2|.|TRBJ2-3
CASRTDTQYF
TGTGCCAGCCGCACAGATACGCAGTATTTT
>few|TRBV15|.|TRBJ2-2
CATSRVTGGGELFF
TGTGCCACCAGCAGAGTAACAGGTGGCGGGGAGCTGTTTTTT
>.|TRBV7-9|TRBD1|TRBJ1-2
CASSLDRAGGYTF
TGTGCCAGCAGTCTGGACAGGGCTGGAGGCTACACCTTC
>.|TRBV25-1|TRBD1|TRBJ2-3
CASSAAGTGSDTQYF
TGTGCCAGCAGTGCCGCAGGGACAGGGTCAGATACGCAGTATTTT
>few|TRBV9|.|TRBJ2-3
CASSPRRDLSTDTQYF
TGTGCCAGCAGCCCGCGCCGGGACCTAAGCACAGATACGCAGTATTTT
>few|TRBV6-5|TRBD1|TRBJ1-6
CASSYRGLDSPLHF
TGTGCCAGCAGTTACAGGGGGCTAGATTCACCCCTCCACTTT
>few|TRBV14|.|TRBJ2-4
CASSQEGGKASIQYF
TGTGCCAGCAGCCAAGAGGGGGGAAAAGCTAGCATTCAGTACTTC
>.|TRBV7-6|.|TRBJ2-2
CASSLEPSNTGELFF
TGTGCCAGCAGCTTAGAGCCCTCGAACACCGGGGAGCTGTTTTTT